This TCR beta chain was profiled in a study of T cells in Graves' hyperthyroidism and ophthalmopathy (dated by TCRdb to the late 2010s). Study-wide context: Peripheral blood samples were taken at the time of initial diagnosis, prior to any treatment. To identify TCR V-J signatures that set the groups apart, the researchers used a discovery cohort of 100 patients, made up of fewer than 50 with Graves' ophthalmopathy and around 58 with stable Graves' hyperthyroidism. Prospective prediction of ophthalmopathy was tested in an independent validation cohort of 18 to 20 hyperthyroidism patients and 15 to 17 patients who later progressed to ophthalmopathy. For training and testing, the 100 or so patients in the discovery cohort were randomly divided in a 7:3 ratio. The study also compared thyroid tissue and blood T-cell repertoires from a handful of Graves' hyperthyroidism patients. After blood sampling, hyperthyroidism patients were treated with methimazole at a starting dose of 30 mg daily, and ophthalmopathy patients were treated with high-dose intravenous methylprednisolone. TCR Vbeta CDR3 sequencing of 120 to 150 peripheral blood samples (43 ophthalmopathy, 75 to 80 hyperthyroidism and roughly 17 progressor patients) is reported in the paper. Overall study outcomes, separate from this receptor: Sample size was not statistically predetermined, and investigators were not blinded to group allocation. In validation, progression to ophthalmopathy was predicted by the model with approximately 67% sensitivity and 72.22% specificity, a median of about 6 months before onset. Most expanded thyroid clonotypes (frequency above 0.001) were also found in blood, which suggests that blood repertoires may mirror thyroid immune responses. Ophthalmopathy was separated from stable hyperthyroidism by a 13 V-J signature model, with 85% to 90% sensitivity and about 81% specificity obtained in cross-validation and 80%/75% obtained in testing.

Per the germline V gene, MDHEN is the CDR1 and SYDVKM is the CDR2. The CDR3 spans 14 residues, from the cysteine through the phenylalanine. The sequence is cut down to CDR3 DNA, 42 bases in frame from base 1. A patient counted as having stable Graves' hyperthyroidism if no progression to ophthalmopathy occurred over 18 months of follow-up. Hyperthyroidism patients were newly diagnosed, with disease duration under 2 months, and aged 18 to 65 years. Any patient with an uncontrolled infection, another autoimmune disease, pregnancy or lactation was excluded. Diagnoses relied on clinical symptoms, serum thyroxine and TRAb, thyroid ultrasound and orbital computed tomography. PBMCs were isolated from 10 ml of fresh peripheral blood by Ficoll-Paque density gradient centrifugation. Total RNA was extracted with Trizol reagent, and quality was checked on an Agilent 2100 Bioanalyzer. The TCR beta CDR3 regions were amplified from the RNA transcripts. For the first round of RT-PCR on the TCR CDR3, the HTBI primer set was used together with the Qiagen OneStep RT-PCR kit. Libraries were constructed in a second round of multiplex PCR, after which size selection and purification were performed. The libraries were sequenced on an Illumina HiSeq2000 using paired-end 100 bp reads. Processing in the source paper ran as follows. SOAPnuke was used to process the raw data, removing reads that contained adapters or uncalled bases, had a mean Phred below 15, or lacked an exact match to the constant primer or identifier. High-quality paired reads were merged with COPE v1.2.5, and unique nucleotide sequences were defined as clonotypes. MiTCR v1.1 was used to align clonotypes to the IMGT TRBV, TRBD and TRBJ reference segments. Only V-J combinations with frequency above 0.0001, covering roughly 99% of repertoires, were analysed. The TCS score was defined as F50 (clonal expansion) divided by E x V (chaos), with BLOSUM62-based TCRdist calculated between CDR3 peptides within each V-J. Welch's t-statistics and random forest reduced several hundred V-J features to around 14, which were used in a naive Bayes classifier (R e1071). Starting from the raw public reads, TCRdb applied fastp trimming at Q25, assembled clones with MiXCR and retained in-frame beta chains. Records with the same CDR3 protein are collapsed into one entry carrying the most frequent genes and DNA. The V and J calls and clone size are TCRdb's, not the authors'. This sample is represented by approximately 28,000 distinct CDR3 sequences; nearly 45% of them were singletons. In total, the top ten clones hold approximately 10% of the sample.

Details on this clonotype: Its cognate antigen has yet to be identified. With a much larger clone just one base away, this may be a read error.

This sequence was found in a woman aged 30 to 39 with Graves' hyperthyroidism. The sample consisted of blood. The chain was built from TRBV28 and TRBJ2-1; the D call could be TRBD1 or TRBD2, with each sharing 6 bases. The CDR3 protein: CASSPGGRYSEQFF. The DNA sequence reads TGTGCCAGCAGTCCCGGGGGCCGCTACAGTGAGCAGTTCTTC.